This entry features one T cell receptor beta chain sequence. The PCR had 60 Vbeta and 13 Jbeta primers. Assay used: immunoSEQ multiplex PCR; TCRdb lists only in-frame clones, some missing. This sample has 150,000 to 200,000 clones; roughly 76% occur once, and the top ten carry roughly 1.4%. These data belong to a study of cytomegalovirus exposure and HLA in healthy donors. The CDR3 covers 16 residues. From germline, CDR1 is SGHNT and CDR2 YYREEE (reference sequence). Unmatched junction bases numbered 5, after V lost 3 bases and J lost 2 bases. J is TRBJ2-1 and V is TRBV5-4; 10 nucleotides agree with TRBD2. This sequence originates from a man aged 60-69 years in good health and CMV-seronegative. The specimen was PBMCs. The CDR3 here is CASSSESGGAYNEQFF. The CDR3, as DNA: TGTGCCAGCAGCTCGGAAAGCGGGGGGGCCTACAATGAGCAGTTCTTC.